This T cell receptor (beta chain) was sequenced during a study of blood T cell repertoires in COVID-19. Study in general: Whether acute or convalescent, the COVID-19 samples came from the United States, Italy and Spain.

Participants' own reports of clinical history determined their cohort assignment. Repertoires were generated with immunoSEQ multiplex PCR, while TCRdb's copy carries only in-frame clones and drops some. Of a few hundred thousand clones listed, around 87% are singletons. The germline gives CDR1 LNHDA, CDR2 SQIVND (reference sequence). V shed 5 bases, J shed 2 bases, and the junction held 5 bases outside the gene matches. The CDR3 covers 15 residues. The sequence was obtained from a man aged 35 to 55 in a cohort exposed to, infected with or recovered from COVID-19 (not recorded which). V is TRBV19 and J is TRBJ2-2, with 7 bases aligning to TRBD2. The sequencing input was PBMCs or T cells enriched from blood (not recorded which). CDR3 coding DNA: TGTGCCAGTAGTCTCGGGACTACCAACACCGGGGAGCTGTTTTTT. Its translation is CASSLGTTNTGELFF.